The entry below describes one T cell receptor beta chain. This entry is derived from a study of control samples from healthy donors and cancer patients. Per the germline V gene, CDR1 is SQVTM and CDR2 is ANQGSEA. V was pared by 7 bases and J by 5 bases, with 15 bases between. The CDR3 is 12 residues long. Sequenced by immunoSEQ multiplex PCR; TCRdb stores in-frame clones only, minus some. Among hundreds of thousands of clones, over 75% were seen once, and the ten largest hold over 5.5%. The sequencing input was PBMCs. The chain carries TRBV29-1 and TRBJ2-7; tentative D call: TRBD1 (6 bases). This receptor was taken from a middle-aged man with head and neck cancer. This CDR3 reads CSGQTGSHEQYF. CDR3 bases: TGCAGCGGGCAAACAGGGTCACACGAGCAGTACTTC.